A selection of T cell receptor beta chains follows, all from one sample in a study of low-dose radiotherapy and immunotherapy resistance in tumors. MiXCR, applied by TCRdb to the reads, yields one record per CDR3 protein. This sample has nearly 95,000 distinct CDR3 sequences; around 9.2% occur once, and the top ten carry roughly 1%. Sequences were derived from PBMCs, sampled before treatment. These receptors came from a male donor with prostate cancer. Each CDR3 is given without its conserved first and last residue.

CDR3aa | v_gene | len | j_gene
ASSDLDRGGYT | TRBV9 | 11 | TRBJ1-2
ASSPPGAGGPYEQY | TRBV18 | 14 | TRBJ2-7
ASSPPVGGGSTDTQY | TRBV18 | 15 | TRBJ2-3
ASMGLAGFGEQF | TRBV28 | 12 | TRBJ2-1
ASSPTGDYGYT | TRBV5-1 | 11 | TRBJ1-2
ASSLGDMGPYEQY | TRBV7-2 | 13 | TRBJ2-7
ASSSATSIRGELF | TRBV28 | 13 | TRBJ2-2
ASSSYRGDEQY | TRBV11-2 | 11 | TRBJ2-7
ATSPGLAGKFPYNEQF | TRBV6-2/TRBV6-3 | 16 | TRBJ2-1
ASSRIAGVPDTQY | TRBV7-2 | 13 | TRBJ2-3
ASSLRDSGELF | TRBV12-3/TRBV12-4 | 11 | TRBJ2-2
ASSLTRGDRPI | TRBV7-3 | 11 | TRBJ1-1
ASSLTVNYGYT | TRBV28 | 11 | TRBJ1-2
ASSVGSGNTIY | TRBV19 | 11 | TRBJ1-3
ASSVTSGPYNEQF | TRBV9 | 13 | TRBJ2-1
ASSLPGGYYEQY | TRBV28 | 12 | TRBJ2-7
ASSQDRWNRGNIQN | TRBV4-2 | 14 | TRBJ2-4
ASSPWGSSYEQY | TRBV28 | 12 | TRBJ2-7
ASRRVGTASGFRGSSYNEQF | TRBV28 | 20 | TRBJ2-1
ASSPARQAEQF | TRBV7-2 | 11 | TRBJ2-1
ASSRGGDRNEKLF | TRBV28 | 13 | TRBJ1-4
ASSLTRDEQF | TRBV7-3 | 10 | TRBJ2-1
ASSQQELRNTGELF | TRBV4-3 | 14 | TRBJ2-2
SAYTGQGHTEAF | TRBV20-1 | 12 | TRBJ1-1
ASSYSNGLGGLF | TRBV6-5 | 12 | TRBJ1-4
ASSFQGASTEAF | TRBV5-1 | 12 | TRBJ1-1
ASSPSGTTQETQY | TRBV7-2 | 13 | TRBJ2-5
ASSFGENYGYT | TRBV18 | 11 | TRBJ1-2
ASSYSPQGAGYEQY | TRBV6-5 | 14 | TRBJ2-7
ASSSPPGGNTEAF | TRBV28 | 13 | TRBJ1-1
SASPSAGVNNEQF | TRBV20-1 | 13 | TRBJ2-1
ASSSFGRERSQPQH | TRBV28 | 14 | TRBJ1-5